Following are 32 T cell receptor beta chains from one sample sequenced in a study of cytotoxic CD8 clonotypes in ibrutinib-treated CLL. The data were produced by immunoSEQ multiplex PCR, yet TCRdb's version contains in-frame clones alone and is incomplete. The table has roughly 250,000 clones, 60% to 75% seen once. This specimen consisted of PBMCs, obtained after 24 months of ibrutinib treatment. Source of these receptors: a human donor with chronic lymphocytic leukemia.

The chain links TRBV9 to TRBJ2-3; 7 bases line up with TRBD2. The CDR3 has 15 residues. V gave up 1 base and J gave up 2 bases; unmatched junction bases: 4. CDR1 is SGDLS and CDR2 is YYNGEE in the germline V gene. The CDR3 DNA reads as TGTGCCAGCAGCGTAAGGCTAGCGGTCACAGATACGCAGTATTTT. This translates into CASSVRLAVTDTQYF. The full variable domain, rest sourced from reference TRBV9 and TRBJ2-3, is DSGVTQTPKHLITATGQRVTLRCSPRSGDLSVYWYQQSLDQGLQFLIQYYNGEERAKGNILERFSAQQFPDLHSELNLSSLELGDSALYFCASSVRLAVTDTQYFGPGTRLTVL.

The V gene is TRBV5-4, the J gene TRBJ2-2, with 10 bases fitting TRBD1. There are 17 residues in the CDR3. V lost 4 bases, J lost 6 bases, and 12 bases stayed unmatched. Per germline, CDR1 SGHNT and CDR2 YYREEE (reference sequence). CDR3 DNA sequence: TGTGCCAGCAGCACACCAGCGGGACAGGGGAAAGCCGGGGAGCTGTTTTTT. This encodes CASSTPAGQGKAGELFF.

V gene TRBV28 combines with J gene TRBJ2-5; D unclear. The CDR3 length is 13 residues. CDR1 and CDR2 (germline): MDHEN, SYDVKM. The V end was cut by 5 bases, the J end by 1 base, with 8 bases between. The CDR3 loop reads CASSLRIQETQYF. As DNA, the CDR3 is TGTGCCAGCAGTCTCAGGATCCAAGAGACCCAGTACTTC.

The V gene is TRBV19, the J gene TRBJ1-5; no clear D gene. Trimming took off 4 bases at V and 5 bases at J, with 9 bases between the two ends. The CDR3 totals 13 residues. Germline V gene lookup returns CDR1 LNHDA and CDR2 SQIVND (reference sequence). CDR3 in amino acids: CASSRGSYQPQHF. Here the CDR3 DNA reads TGTGCCAGTAGTAGAGGGTCCTATCAGCCCCAGCATTTT.

This chain links TRBV5-1 with TRBJ2-3; D is uncertain. This CDR3 has 18 residues. CDR1 SGHRS and CDR2 YFSETQ come from the germline V gene. V was pared by 7 bases and J by 2 bases, with 26 bases between. The CDR3 DNA sequence: TGCGCCAGCGCCGGCGTTACTGTCTCGCTGCCCGACACAGATACGCAGTATTTT. Its translation is CASAGVTVSLPDTDTQYF.

V is TRBV2 and J is TRBJ1-1; tentatively, D is TRBD1 (6 bases). The CDR3 loop spans 14 amino acids. V was cut by 4 bases and J by 0 bases, with 9 bases left in between. CDR1 and CDR2 from the germline V gene are SNHLY and FYNNEI. The CDR3 DNA sequence: TGTGCCAGCAGTGTACAGGGCCTGAACACTGAAGCTTTCTTT. Amino acid sequence: CASSVQGLNTEAFF.

This rearrangement joins TRBV4-1 to TRBJ2-5; D ambiguous. Per the germline V gene, CDR1 is MGHRA and CDR2 is YSYEKL. Deletions cut 0 bases from V and 4 bases from J, with 15 bases between. The CDR3 consists of 16 residues. The CDR3 bases are TGCGCCAGCAGCCAAGATGGGCCAACTAATCCAGAGACCCAGTACTTC. Protein product: CASSQDGPTNPETQYF.

The CDR3: CASSPGVRYQETQYF. CDR3 DNA sequence: TGTGCCAGCAGTCCGGGAGTACGGTACCAAGAGACCCAGTACTTC. The V call is TRBV6-5, the J call TRBJ2-5; TRBD2 is a possible D gene (6 bases). Germline CDR1 MNHEY, CDR2 SVGAGI. Trimming left V 5 bases short and J 0 bases short, with 13 bases between. CDR3 length: 15 amino acids.

This rearrangement joins TRBV20-1 to TRBJ2-7; the D is unclear. The germline V and J ends were trimmed by 3 bases and 2 bases, with 5 bases remaining between them. In germline, CDR1 is DFQATT, CDR2 SNEGSKA (reference sequence). CDR3 length: 11 residues. The CDR3: CSARKPYEQYF. The CDR3, as DNA: TGCAGTGCTAGGAAACCCTACGAGCAGTACTTC.

This clone showed up just once. The rearrangement joins TRBV10-3 to TRBJ2-7, with 7 bases fitting TRBD1. This CDR3 is built from 15 residues. Germline V lookup: CDR1 ENHRY, CDR2 SYGVKD. V shed 3 bases, J shed 4 bases, and the junction held 9 bases outside the gene matches. The CDR3 loop reads CAISDLTGSAYEQYF. In nucleotides, the CDR3 is TGTGCCATCAGTGACCTGACAGGGTCTGCGTACGAGCAGTACTTC.

The rearrangement joins TRBV2 to TRBJ1-2; D is uncertain. Germline CDR1 is SNHLY and CDR2 is FYNNEI. V lost 8 bases and J 6 bases, leaving 7 bases between the germline ends. The CDR3 contains 10 residues. The CDR3 is CASRRDGYTF. The CDR3 coding sequence is TGTGCCAGCCGGAGAGATGGCTACACCTTC.

The V call is TRBV15, the J call TRBJ2-7; TRBD1 might be the D (5 bases). With 0 bases removed from V and 3 bases from J, the gap between germline ends came to 12 bases. Germline lookup yields CDR1 LNHNV and CDR2 YYDKDF (reference sequence). The CDR3 has 15 residues. CDR3 sequence (DNA): TGTGCCACCAGCAGAGATTTTGGGGCCGACTACGAGCAGTACTTC. It specifies CATSRDFGADYEQYF. Complete variable domain (other parts from reference TRBV15 and TRBJ2-7): DAMVIQNPRYQVTQFGKPVTLSCSQTLNHNVMYWYQQKSSQAPKLLFHYYDKDFNNEADTPDNFQSRRPNTSFCFLDIRSPGLGDTAMYLCATSRDFGADYEQYFGPGTRLTVT.

The V and J genes are TRBV11-2 and TRBJ1-3; 8 bases map to TRBD1. The length of the CDR3 is 16 residues. Germline trimming cut 3 bases from V and 1 base from J; bases unmatched to any gene: 5. Germline V gene data show CDR1 as SGHAT and CDR2 as FQNNGV. Here the CDR3 reads CASSFVQGASGNTIYF. The CDR3 DNA reads TGTGCCAGCAGCTTCGTTCAGGGGGCGTCTGGAAACACCATATATTTT.

The chain carries TRBV30 and TRBJ1-5; D call uncertain. Germline V gene sequence: CDR1 GTSNPN, CDR2 SVGIG (reference sequence). V dropped 0 bases and J dropped 6 bases, with 9 bases sitting between them. This CDR3 comprises 13 residues. CDR3 residues: CAWSVSEVQPQHF. CDR3 nucleotides: TGTGCCTGGAGTGTATCTGAAGTTCAGCCCCAGCATTTT.

V usage is TRBV6-5 and J usage is TRBJ2-7; 14 bases line up with TRBD2. The V and J ends lost 6 bases and 6 bases, in that order; junction bases with no gene match: 4. The CDR3 spans 14 residues. CDR1 is MNHEY and CDR2 is SVGAGI in the germline V gene. The CDR3 here is CASSKGTSGSEQYF. CDR3 nucleotide sequence: TGTGCCAGCAGCAAAGGGACTAGCGGGAGCGAGCAGTACTTC.

V usage is TRBV20-1 and J usage is TRBJ2-7; D remains ambiguous. V lost 1 base and J 7 bases, leaving 8 bases between the germline ends. The CDR3 spans 11 residues. The germline CDR1 and CDR2 sequences are DFQATT and SNEGSKA (reference sequence). As DNA, the CDR3 is TGCAGTGCTAGAGGCCCTAAGGAGCAGTACTTC. Its translation: CSARGPKEQYF.

The chain links TRBV7-3 to TRBJ2-1; the D is unclear. V was shortened by 1 base and J by 9 bases, with 7 bases between the two germline ends. Germline loops: CDR1 SGHTA, CDR2 FQGTGA. This CDR3 region has 12 residues. As DNA, the CDR3 is TGTGCCAGCAGCTTAATTCCCGGTGAGCAGTTCTTC. Translation gives CASSLIPGEQFF. Full variable domain (missing parts from reference TRBV7-3 and TRBJ2-1): GAGVSQTPSNKVTEKGKYVELRCDPISGHTALYWYRQSLGQGPEFLIYFQGTGAADDSGLPNDRFFAVRPEGSVSTLKIQRTERGDSAVYLCASSLIPGEQFFGPGTRLTVL.

This chain connects TRBV6-6 to TRBJ1-2, with 7 nucleotides matching TRBD1. V lost 4 bases and J lost 6; bases outside the gene matches: 5. The germline V gene encodes CDR1 MNHNY and CDR2 SVGAGI (reference sequence). This CDR3 spans 13 amino acids. CDR3 bases: TGTGCCAGCAGTTTCGACAGGGCGAATGGCTACACCTTC. Translating it yields CASSFDRANGYTF.

The chain has TRBV29-1 and TRBJ2-1; 8 bases align to TRBD2. The CDR3 has 15 amino acids. Germline loops: CDR1 SQVTM, CDR2 ANQGSEA. The J segment lost 4 bases and the V segment lost 3 bases, leaving 8 bases of the junction unmatched. The CDR3 loop reads CSVETGTRAYNEQFF. The CDR3 bases are TGCAGCGTTGAGACCGGGACTAGGGCATACAATGAGCAGTTCTTC.

This chain's CDR3 is CASSTGAGTSGRTGELFF. The CDR3 DNA reads TGTGCCAGCAGCACGGGGGCCGGGACTAGCGGGAGAACCGGGGAGCTGTTTTTT. The V gene is TRBV5-4, the J gene TRBJ2-2, with 14 bases identical to TRBD2. The length of the CDR3 is 18 residues. The V gene end was trimmed by 4 bases and the J gene end by 5 bases; junction bases not matched to a gene: 10. CDR1 is SGHNT, CDR2 YYREEE, per germline (reference sequence). The full variable domain, rest sourced from reference TRBV5-4 and TRBJ2-2, is ETGVTQSPTHLIKTRGQQVTLRCSSQSGHNTVSWYQQALGQGPQFIFQYYREEENGRGNFPPRFSGLQFPNYSSELNVNALELDDSALYLCASSTGAGTSGRTGELFFGEGSRLTVL.

The chain is built from TRBV10-3 and TRBJ1-1, with 7 nucleotides matching TRBD1. V trimming: 7 bases; J trimming: 1 base; junction bases outside the gene matches: 6. The germline V gene has CDR1 ENHRY and CDR2 SYGVKD. CDR3 length: 14 residues. The CDR3 reads CAITSGTANTEAFF. CDR3 DNA: TGTGCCATCACCTCCGGGACAGCGAACACTGAAGCTTTCTTT.

V gene TRBV6-5 combines with J gene TRBJ2-2; tentative D call: TRBD1 (5 bases). The CDR3 is made up of 16 amino acids. In germline, CDR1 is MNHEY, CDR2 SVGAGI. Trimming left V 1 base short and J 0 bases short, with 9 bases between. The CDR3 region is CASSYLTGANTGELFF. The DNA for the CDR3 is TGTGCCAGCAGTTACTTAACAGGCGCGAACACCGGGGAGCTGTTTTTT.

This clone showed up just once. The chain carries TRBV18 and TRBJ1-1, with TRBD1 matching over 9 bases. The ends lost 4 bases at V and 4 bases at J; junction bases unmatched: 7. The CDR3 spans 15 residues. The germline V gene encodes CDR1 KGHSH and CDR2 LQKENI. CDR3 bases: TGTGCCAGCTCACTAGGGGACAGGGAAGGCACTGAAGCTTTCTTT. Residues: CASSLGDREGTEAFF.

The V call is TRBV5-1, the J call TRBJ1-1; D is perhaps TRBD1 (5 bases). The CDR3 is made up of 16 amino acids. Germline V CDR1 and CDR2: SGHRS, YFSETQ. V was pared by 2 bases and J by 1 base, with 15 bases between. CDR3 bases: TGCGCCAGCAGCTTAGACATATCTACAGGGAACACTGAAGCTTTCTTT. This encodes CASSLDISTGNTEAFF.

The chain carries TRBV30 and TRBJ1-1; D ambiguous. The CDR3 covers 14 residues. Germline V CDR1 and CDR2: GTSNPN, SVGIG (reference sequence). Trimming shortened V by 2 bases and J by 5 bases, and 15 bases separated the two germline ends. CDR3 protein: CAWSLDFVGTEAFF. The CDR3, as DNA: TGTGCCTGGAGTCTTGATTTTGTGGGGACTGAAGCTTTCTTT.

The genes are TRBV5-1 and TRBJ2-7; weak D call: TRBD2 (5 bases). Trimming stripped 0 bases from V and 3 bases from J, with 13 bases between. Germline CDR1 SGHRS, CDR2 YFSETQ. The CDR3 runs to 15 residues. This CDR3 reads CASSLVNERRYEQYF. In DNA form, the CDR3 reads TGCGCCAGCAGCTTGGTAAACGAGCGGCGCTACGAGCAGTACTTC.

The chain uses TRBV28 and TRBJ1-5; D gene uncertain. CDR3 length: 13 amino acids. Germline V lookup: CDR1 MDHEN, CDR2 SYDVKM. Trimming cost V 8 bases and J 5 bases, with 13 bases left between them. The CDR3 reads CASSLTGDQPQHF. The CDR3 nucleotides read TGTGCCAGCTCTTTGACCGGCGATCAGCCCCAGCATTTT.

This clone came up once. The chain uses TRBV2 and TRBJ2-1, with D perhaps TRBD1 or TRBD2 (5 bases each). Germline values: CDR1 SNHLY, CDR2 FYNNEI. Trimming left V 10 bases short and J 5 bases short, with 24 bases between. The CDR3 is 16 amino acids. CDR3 in DNA: TGTGCCATGCCCCGGGACCAGGGTTGGGGCCACAATGAGCAGTTCTTC. Translating gives CAMPRDQGWGHNEQFF.

This chain links TRBV27 with TRBJ2-1, with 10 nucleotides matching TRBD2. From germline, CDR1 is MNHEY and CDR2 SMNVEV (reference sequence). This CDR3 is built from 16 residues. With V trimmed by 5 bases and J by 5 bases, 9 bases remained unmatched. The CDR3 reads CASSAGLAATDNEQFF. In DNA, the CDR3 is TGTGCCAGCAGTGCAGGACTAGCGGCTACGGACAATGAGCAGTTCTTC.

The chain uses TRBV20-1 and TRBJ2-4, with TRBD2 matching over 7 bases. V was pared by 6 bases and J by 6 bases, with 2 bases of the junction left unmatched. This CDR3 is built from 11 residues. The germline V gene has CDR1 DFQATT and CDR2 SNEGSKA (reference sequence). CDR3 in amino acids: CSAPGGNIQYF. The CDR3 DNA follows: TGCAGTGCCCCGGGAGGAAACATTCAGTACTTC.

This sequence joins TRBV11-3 and TRBJ2-1; D not resolved. The V gene's germline CDR1 is SGHNT and CDR2 YENEEA. With 5 bases removed from V and 9 bases from J, the gap between germline ends came to 11 bases. The CDR3 runs 12 residues. The CDR3 is CASSADTGEQFF. DNA of the CDR3: TGTGCCAGCAGCGCCGATACTGGTGAGCAGTTCTTC.

The rearrangement joins TRBV4-2 to TRBJ2-7; 9 positions agree with TRBD2. Germline CDR1 and CDR2: LGHNA and YNFKEQ. The CDR3 has 16 residues. With V trimmed by 6 bases and J by 3 bases, 12 bases remained unmatched. In DNA, the CDR3 is TGTGCCAGCAGTCCAAGTTCTATTAGCGGGAGCTACGAGCAGTACTTC. It specifies CASSPSSISGSYEQYF.